The sample holds a few counts of the clone carrying this TCR beta chain. RNA transcripts yielded amplified TCR beta CDR3 regions. The HTBI primer set served for first-round RT-PCR of the TCR CDR3. TCRdb reprocessed the multiplex PCR reads with MiXCR, giving one entry per CDR3 protein. The sample lists 450,000 to 500,000 distinct CDR3 sequences, about 20% occurring once. This sample is drawn from a study of T cells in Graves' hyperthyroidism and ophthalmopathy. Clinical symptoms, serum thyroxine, TRAb, thyroid ultrasound and orbital computed tomography established diagnosis. The CDR3 has 14 residues. V shed 5 bases and J 11 bases; nucleotides not matched to a gene: 13. From germline, CDR1 is GTSNPN and CDR2 SVGIG (reference sequence).

This clonotype was sampled from a woman aged 70-85 years with Graves' ophthalmopathy. Sequencing was done on a sample of blood. The V gene is TRBV30, the J gene TRBJ1-1, with TRBD1 matching 11 bases. For the CDR3, the DNA is TGTGCCTGGGGAGCGGACAGGGGGCAATCGGGGGCTTTCTTT. It encodes CAWGADRGQSGAFF.